The entry below gives a single T cell receptor (beta chain) sequence along with its context. Its specificity is unknown. Replicate PCRs run on sorted subsets employed approximately 200 ng DNA, approximately 30,000 T cell genomes. TCRdb's table, derived via immunoSEQ multiplex PCR, lists solely in-frame clones and lacks some. Among hundreds of thousands of clones listed, 73% were seen once. The data derive from a study of shared clonotypes between healthy human individuals. The study's findings and limits: Non-shared clonotypes displayed generation probabilities falling below those of clonotypes present in all four donors. Inspection by rarefaction showed sorted-subset sequencing to be incomplete despite large depth. What limited the represented genetic and exposure-history diversity was the small number of donors.

V gave up 2 bases and J gave up 3 bases, with 13 bases separating them. Per the germline V gene, CDR1 is MDHEN and CDR2 is SYDVKM. CDR3 size: 15 residues. V is TRBV28 and J is TRBJ1-1, with D uncertain. Sequences were obtained from memory CD4+ T cells sorted from blood. Subset in this sample: CD45RA-negative fraction. This TCR was recovered from a woman between 25 and 40 years old in good health. The CDR3 DNA is TGTGCCAGCAGTTTACTTTCAGATGAAGACACTGAAGCTTTCTTT. Translated: CASSLLSDEDTEAFF.